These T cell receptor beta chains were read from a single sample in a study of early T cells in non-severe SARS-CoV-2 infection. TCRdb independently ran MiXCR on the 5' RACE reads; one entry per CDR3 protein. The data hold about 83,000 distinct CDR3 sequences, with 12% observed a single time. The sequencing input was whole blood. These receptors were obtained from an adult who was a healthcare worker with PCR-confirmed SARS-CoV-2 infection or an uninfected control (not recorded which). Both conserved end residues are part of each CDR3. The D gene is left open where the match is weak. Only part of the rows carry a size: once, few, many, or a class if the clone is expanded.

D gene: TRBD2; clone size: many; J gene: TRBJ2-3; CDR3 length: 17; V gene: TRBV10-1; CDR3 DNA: TGCGCCAGCAGCGGGACTAGCGGGACCTCGAATCAAGATACGCAGTATTTT; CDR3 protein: CASSGTSGTSNQDTQYF
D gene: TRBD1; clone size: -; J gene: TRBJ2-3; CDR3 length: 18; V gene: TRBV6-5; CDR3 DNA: TGTGCCAGCAGACGCCTCCCGGGACAGGGAGTTGGGACAGATACGCAGTATTTT; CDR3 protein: CASRRLPGQGVGTDTQYF
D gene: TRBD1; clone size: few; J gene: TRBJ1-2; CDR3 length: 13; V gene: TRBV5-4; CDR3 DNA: TGTGCCAGCAGCCGGGACAGCCTCTATGGCTACACCTTC; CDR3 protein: CASSRDSLYGYTF
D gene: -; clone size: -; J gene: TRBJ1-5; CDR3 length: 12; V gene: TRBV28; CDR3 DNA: TGTGCCAGCAGTTTATTCCATCAGCCCCAGCATTTT; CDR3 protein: CASSLFHQPQHF
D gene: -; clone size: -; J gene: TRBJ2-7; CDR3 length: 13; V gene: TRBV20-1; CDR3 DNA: TGCAGTGCTCAGACAGGGAGGGTCTACGAGCAGTACTTC; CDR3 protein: CSAQTGRVYEQYF
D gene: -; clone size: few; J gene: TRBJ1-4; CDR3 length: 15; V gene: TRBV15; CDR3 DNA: TGTGCCACCAGCAGAGTAAAAGGGTCTAATGAAAAACTGTTTTTT; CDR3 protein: CATSRVKGSNEKLFF
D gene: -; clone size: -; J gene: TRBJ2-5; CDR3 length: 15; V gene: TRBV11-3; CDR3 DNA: TGTGCCAGCAGCTTAGTCGGGGACCCGCAAGAGACCCAGTACTTC; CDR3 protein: CASSLVGDPQETQYF
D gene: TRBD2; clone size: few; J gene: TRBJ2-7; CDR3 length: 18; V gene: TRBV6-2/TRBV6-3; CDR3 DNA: TGTGCCAGCAGTTACTCGGTATTAAGTGGTCTAGCGGGACCCGAGCAGTACTTC; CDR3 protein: CASSYSVLSGLAGPEQYF
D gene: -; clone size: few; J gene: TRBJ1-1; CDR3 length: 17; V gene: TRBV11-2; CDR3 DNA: TGTGCCAGCAGCTTACGGGGGAGTCCTGGAGGCGACACTGAAGCTTTCTTT; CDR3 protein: CASSLRGSPGGDTEAFF
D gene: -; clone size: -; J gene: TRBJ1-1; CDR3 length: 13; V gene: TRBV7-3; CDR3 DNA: TGTGCCAGCAGCCTCCGAATGAACACTGAAGCTTTCTTT; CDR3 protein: CASSLRMNTEAFF
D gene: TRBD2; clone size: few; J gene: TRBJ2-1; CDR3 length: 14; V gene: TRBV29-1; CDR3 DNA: TGCAGCGTCCGACTAGCGGGAGTTTTCGATGAGCAGTTCTTC; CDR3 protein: CSVRLAGVFDEQFF
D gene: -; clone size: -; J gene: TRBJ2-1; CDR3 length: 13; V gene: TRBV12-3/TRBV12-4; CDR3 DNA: TGTGCCAGCAGTTTAGGGCCGGGATTAGAGCAGTTCTTC; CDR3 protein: CASSLGPGLEQFF
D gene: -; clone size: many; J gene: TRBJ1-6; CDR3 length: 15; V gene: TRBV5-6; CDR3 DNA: TGTGCCAGCAGCTTGGAGGGCCGGAATAATTCACCCCTCCACTTT; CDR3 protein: CASSLEGRNNSPLHF
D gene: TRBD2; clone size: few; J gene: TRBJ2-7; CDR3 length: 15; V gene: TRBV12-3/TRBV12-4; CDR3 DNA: TGTGCCAGCAGTTTGCAATCCGGACTAGGACCCGAGCAGTACTTC; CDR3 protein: CASSLQSGLGPEQYF
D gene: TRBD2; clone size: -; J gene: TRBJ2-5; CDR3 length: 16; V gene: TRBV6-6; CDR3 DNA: TGTGCCAGCAGTTCCCACTTGGGAGGGTCAAGTGAGACCCAGTACTTC; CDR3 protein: CASSSHLGGSSETQYF
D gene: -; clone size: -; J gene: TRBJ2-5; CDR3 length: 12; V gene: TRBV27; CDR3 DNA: TGTGCCAGCAGTCGACTGGGCGAGACCCAGTACTTC; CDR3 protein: CASSRLGETQYF
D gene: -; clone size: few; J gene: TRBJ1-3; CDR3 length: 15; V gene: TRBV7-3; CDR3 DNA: TGTGCCAGCAGCTTATGGTCGGGGGACGGAAACACCATATATTTT; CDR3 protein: CASSLWSGDGNTIYF
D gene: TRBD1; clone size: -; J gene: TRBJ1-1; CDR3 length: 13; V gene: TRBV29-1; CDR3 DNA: TGCAGCGCGGGGACAGGGGGAAACACTGAAGCTTTCTTT; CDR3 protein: CSAGTGGNTEAFF
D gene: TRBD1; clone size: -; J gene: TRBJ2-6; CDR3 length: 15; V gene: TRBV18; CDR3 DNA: TGTGCCAGCTCACTCCAGGGGGCTGGGGCCAACGTCCTGACTTTC; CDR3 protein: CASSLQGAGANVLTF
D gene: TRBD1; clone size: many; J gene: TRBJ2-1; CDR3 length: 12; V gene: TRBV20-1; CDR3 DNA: TGCAGTGCGTGGGACAGGGTCCATGAGCAGTTCTTC; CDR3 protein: CSAWDRVHEQFF
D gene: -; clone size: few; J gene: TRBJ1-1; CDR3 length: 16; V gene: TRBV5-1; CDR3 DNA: TGCGCCAGCAGCTTGGCCGGAGGGGGAGGAGGCACTGAAGCTTTCTTT; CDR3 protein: CASSLAGGGGGTEAFF
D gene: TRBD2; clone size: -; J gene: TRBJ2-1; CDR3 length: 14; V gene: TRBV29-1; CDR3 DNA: TGCAGCGTTGACTGTGGGACTAGCTCCGATGAGCAGTTCTTC; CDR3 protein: CSVDCGTSSDEQFF
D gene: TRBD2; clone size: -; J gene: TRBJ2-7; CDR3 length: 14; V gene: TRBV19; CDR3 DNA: TGTGCCAGTAGTATACCGGGAGGGTCATCCGAGCAGTACTTC; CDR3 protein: CASSIPGGSSEQYF
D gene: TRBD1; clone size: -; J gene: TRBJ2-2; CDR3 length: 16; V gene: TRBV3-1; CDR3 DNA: TGTGCCAGCAGCCACCCTGGGACAGCCCGGACCGGGGAGCTGTTTTTT; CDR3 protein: CASSHPGTARTGELFF
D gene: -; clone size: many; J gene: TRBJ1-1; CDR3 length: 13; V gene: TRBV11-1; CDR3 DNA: TGTGCCAGCAGCCCAGAAGCAGCTGGGGTAGCTTTCTTT; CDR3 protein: CASSPEAAGVAFF
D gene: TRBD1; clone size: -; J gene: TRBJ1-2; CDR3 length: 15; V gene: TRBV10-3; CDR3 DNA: TGTGCCATCAGTTGGACAGGGGAGGCCAACTATGGCTACACCTTC; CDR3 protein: CAISWTGEANYGYTF
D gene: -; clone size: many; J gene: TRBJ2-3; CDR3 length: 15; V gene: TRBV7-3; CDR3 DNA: TGTGCCAGCAGCTTAATGGCCGCTAGCACAGATACGCAGTATTTT; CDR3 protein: CASSLMAASTDTQYF